The clone carrying this T cell receptor beta chain was seen a single time. This entry is derived from a study of blood T cell repertoires in COVID-19. About the research overall: Italy, Spain and the United States were the sources of the convalescent and acute COVID-19 samples.

Enrollees, roughly 18 to 89 years old, lived in approximately 25 US areas. Membership in each cohort depended on participant-reported clinical history. No more than 2 weeks before study entry, exposed participants had met a case of COVID-19. Trimming took 0 bases from V and 13 from J, leaving 10 bases between them. The CDR3 runs to 13 residues. CDR1 is MNHNY and CDR2 is SVGAGI in the germline V gene (reference sequence). The protocol was immunoSEQ multiplex PCR, while the TCRdb copy is restricted to in-frame clones and leaves out a portion. Of 200,000 to 250,000 clones detected, approximately 83% appear once; the ten largest clones hold 4.8%.

The TCR sequence derives from a woman in her 50s who had been exposed to COVID-19. The gene calls are TRBV6-6 and TRBJ1-6, with no clear D. Sequencing was performed on PBMCs or T cells enriched from blood (not recorded which). The CDR3, as DNA: TGTGCCAGCAGTTACTCGTCCCAGTCCCCCCTCCACTTT. It specifies CASSYSSQSPLHF.